Reported below is one TCR beta chain. Its antigen is unidentified. The sample originates from a study of response to subunit inactivated influenza vaccine. Findings and caveats of the study: Few new T cells, the authors suggested, are recruited by each seasonal influenza vaccination.

Trimming cost V 0 bases and J 5 bases, with 10 bases left between them. The CDR3 runs to 14 residues. CDR1 and CDR2 (germline): KGHSY, FQNENV. TCRdb called the RT-PCR reads again in MiXCR, with one record for every CDR3 protein. The table records over 750,000 distinct CDR3 sequences, 21% of them present only once. The J gene is TRBJ2-5, the V gene TRBV16; possibly TRBD1 or TRBD2 for D (5 bases each). This TCR came from a man aged 50-60 years who received an inactivated influenza vaccine. The specimen comprised PBMCs from blood, sampled about 5 days after vaccination. In DNA, the CDR3 is TGTGCCAGCAGCCAATCACAAGGGGACGAGACCCAGTACTTC. It encodes CASSQSQGDETQYF.